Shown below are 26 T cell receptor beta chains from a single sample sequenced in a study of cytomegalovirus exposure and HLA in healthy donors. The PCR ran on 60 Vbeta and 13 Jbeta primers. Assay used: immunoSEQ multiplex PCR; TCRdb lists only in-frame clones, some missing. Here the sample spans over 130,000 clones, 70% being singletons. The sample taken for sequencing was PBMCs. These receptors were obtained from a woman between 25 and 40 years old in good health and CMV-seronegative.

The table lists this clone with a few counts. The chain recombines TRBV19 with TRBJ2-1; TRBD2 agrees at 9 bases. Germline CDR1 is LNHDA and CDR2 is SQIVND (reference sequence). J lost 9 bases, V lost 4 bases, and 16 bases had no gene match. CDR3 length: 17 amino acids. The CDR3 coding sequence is TGTGCCAGTAGTACCATGGCCGGGGTAGCGGGGGTTGGTGAGCAGTTCTTC. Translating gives CASSTMAGVAGVGEQFF.

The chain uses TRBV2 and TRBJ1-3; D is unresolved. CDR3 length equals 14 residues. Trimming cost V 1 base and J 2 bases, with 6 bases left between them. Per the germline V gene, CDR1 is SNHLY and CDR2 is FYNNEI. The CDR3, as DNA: TGTGCCAGCAGTGAAGGTACACCTGGAAACACCATATATTTT. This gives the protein CASSEGTPGNTIYF. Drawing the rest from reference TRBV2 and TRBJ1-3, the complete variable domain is EPEVTQTPSHQVTQMGQEVILRCVPISNHLYFYWYRQILGQKVEFLVSFYNNEISEKSEIFDDQFSVERPDGSNFTLKIRSTKLEDSAMYFCASSEGTPGNTIYFGEGSWLTVV.

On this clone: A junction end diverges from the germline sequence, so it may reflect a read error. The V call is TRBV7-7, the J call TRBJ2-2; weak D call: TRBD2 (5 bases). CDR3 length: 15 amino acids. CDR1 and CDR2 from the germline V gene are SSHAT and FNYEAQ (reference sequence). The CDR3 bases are TGTGCTAGCAGCTTATCTAGCCCGGGGACCGGGGAGCTGTTTTTT. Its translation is CASSLSSPGTGELFF.

The CDR3 sequence is CASSKTGRMTEAFF. In DNA form, the CDR3 reads TGTGCCAGCAGTAAGACAGGTAGGATGACTGAAGCTTTCTTT. The chain employs TRBV6-1 and TRBJ1-1, with D perhaps TRBD1 (6 bases). Trimming took 5 bases from V and 5 from J, leaving 15 bases between them. Germline loops: CDR1 MNHNS, CDR2 SASEGT. This CDR3 has 14 residues.

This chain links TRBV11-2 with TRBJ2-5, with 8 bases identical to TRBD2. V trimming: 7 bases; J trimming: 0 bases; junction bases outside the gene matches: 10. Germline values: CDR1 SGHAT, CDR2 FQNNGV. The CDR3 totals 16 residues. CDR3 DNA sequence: TGTGCCAGCACCCTCTCGGGGGGGACGTACCAAGAGACCCAGTACTTC. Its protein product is CASTLSGGTYQETQYF.

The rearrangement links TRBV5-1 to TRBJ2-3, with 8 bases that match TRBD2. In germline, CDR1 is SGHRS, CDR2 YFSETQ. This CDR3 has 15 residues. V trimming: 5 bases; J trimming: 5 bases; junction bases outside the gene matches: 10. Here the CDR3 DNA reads TGCGCCAGCAGGCCAAGGACTAGCACGCAAGATACGCAGTATTTT. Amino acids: CASRPRTSTQDTQYF.

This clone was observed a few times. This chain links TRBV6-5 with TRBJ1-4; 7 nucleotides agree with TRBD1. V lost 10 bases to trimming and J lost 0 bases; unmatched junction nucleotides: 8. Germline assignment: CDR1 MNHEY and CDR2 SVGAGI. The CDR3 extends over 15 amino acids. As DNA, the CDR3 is TGTGCCACCCAGACAGGGACCTCAACTAATGAAAAACTGTTTTTT. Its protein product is CATQTGTSTNEKLFF.

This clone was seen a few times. The CDR3 DNA is TGTGCCAGCAGATCATTTTTGGGGGGGGGCCAAGATACGCAGTATTTT. This encodes CASRSFLGGGQDTQYF. The chain combines TRBV2 with TRBJ2-3, with a weak D call TRBD2 (7 bases). Trimming cost V 6 bases and J 5 bases, with 21 bases left between them. There are 16 residues in the CDR3. CDR1 and CDR2 from the germline V gene are SNHLY and FYNNEI. Looking up the rest from reference TRBV2 and TRBJ2-3 gives the full variable domain: EPEVTQTPSHQVTQMGQEVILRCVPISNHLYFYWYRQILGQKVEFLVSFYNNEISEKSEIFDDQFSVERPDGSNFTLKIRSTKLEDSAMYFCASRSFLGGGQDTQYFGPGTRLTVL.

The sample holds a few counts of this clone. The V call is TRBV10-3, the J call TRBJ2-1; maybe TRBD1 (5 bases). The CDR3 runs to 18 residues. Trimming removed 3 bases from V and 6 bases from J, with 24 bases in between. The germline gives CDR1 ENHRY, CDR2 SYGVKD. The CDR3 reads CAISDRLGLRTTANEQFF. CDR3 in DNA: TGTGCCATCAGTGATCGACTGGGGCTGCGAACAACCGCCAATGAGCAGTTCTTC.

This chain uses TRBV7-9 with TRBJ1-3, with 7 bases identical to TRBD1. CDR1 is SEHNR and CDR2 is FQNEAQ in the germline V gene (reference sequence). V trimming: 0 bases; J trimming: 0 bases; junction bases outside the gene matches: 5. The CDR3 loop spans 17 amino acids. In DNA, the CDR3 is TGTGCCAGCAGCTTAGCGATGACAGGGCTCTCTGGAAACACCATATATTTT. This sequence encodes CASSLAMTGLSGNTIYF.

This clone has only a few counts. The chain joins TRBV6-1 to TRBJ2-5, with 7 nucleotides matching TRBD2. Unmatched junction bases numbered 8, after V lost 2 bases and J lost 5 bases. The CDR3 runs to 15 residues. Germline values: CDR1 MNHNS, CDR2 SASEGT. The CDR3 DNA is TGTGCCAGCAGTGAAATGGCGGGGGATCGGGAGACCCAGTACTTC. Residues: CASSEMAGDRETQYF.

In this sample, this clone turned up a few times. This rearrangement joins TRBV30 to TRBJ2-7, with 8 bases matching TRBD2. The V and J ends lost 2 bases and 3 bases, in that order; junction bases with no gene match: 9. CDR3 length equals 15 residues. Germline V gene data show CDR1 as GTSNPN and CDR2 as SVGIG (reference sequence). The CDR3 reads CAWSRGLAANYEQYF. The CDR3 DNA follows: TGTGCCTGGAGTCGCGGACTAGCTGCTAACTACGAGCAGTACTTC.

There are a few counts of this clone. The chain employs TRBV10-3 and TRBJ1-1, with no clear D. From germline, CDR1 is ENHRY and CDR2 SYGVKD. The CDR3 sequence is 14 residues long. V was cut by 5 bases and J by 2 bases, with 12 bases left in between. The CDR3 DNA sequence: TGTGCCATCAGTACCTCGGGGATTAACACTGAAGCTTTCTTT. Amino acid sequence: CAISTSGINTEAFF.

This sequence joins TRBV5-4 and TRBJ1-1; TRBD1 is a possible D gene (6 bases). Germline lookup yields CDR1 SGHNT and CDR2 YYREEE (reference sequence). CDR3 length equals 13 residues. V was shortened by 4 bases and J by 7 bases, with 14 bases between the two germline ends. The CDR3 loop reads CASSQQGTGEAFF. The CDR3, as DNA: TGTGCCAGCAGCCAACAGGGTACGGGTGAAGCTTTCTTT.

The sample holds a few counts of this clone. CDR3: CASSYGGNRETQYF. The CDR3 DNA reads TGTGCCAGTAGTTACGGGGGGAACCGGGAGACCCAGTACTTC. The chain carries TRBV19 and TRBJ2-5; 7 nucleotides align to TRBD2. Germline CDR1 is LNHDA and CDR2 is SQIVND (reference sequence). The V segment lost 5 bases and the J segment 5 bases; nucleotides outside the gene matches: 8. This CDR3 region has 14 residues.

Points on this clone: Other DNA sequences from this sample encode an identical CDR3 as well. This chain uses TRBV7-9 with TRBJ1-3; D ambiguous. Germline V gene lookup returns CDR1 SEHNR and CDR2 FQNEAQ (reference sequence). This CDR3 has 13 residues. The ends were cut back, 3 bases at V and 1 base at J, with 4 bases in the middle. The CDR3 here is CASSFRSGNTIYF. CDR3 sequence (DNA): TGTGCCAGCAGCTTCAGGTCTGGAAACACCATATATTTT. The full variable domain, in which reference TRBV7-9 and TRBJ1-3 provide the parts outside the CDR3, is DTGVSQNPRHKITKRGQNVTFRCDPISEHNRLYWYRQTLGQGPEFLTYFQNEAQLEKSRLLSDRFSAERPKGSFSTLEIQRTEQGDSAMYLCASSFRSGNTIYFGEGSWLTVV.

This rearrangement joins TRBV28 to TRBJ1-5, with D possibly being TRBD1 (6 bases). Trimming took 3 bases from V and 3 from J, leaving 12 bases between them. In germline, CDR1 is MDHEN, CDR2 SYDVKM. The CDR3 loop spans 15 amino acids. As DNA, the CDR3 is TGTGCCAGCAGTTTCGAGACAGGCTCCAATCAGCCCCAGCATTTT. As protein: CASSFETGSNQPQHF.

The CDR3 DNA reads as TGTGCCAGCAGCTTAGCGAGGACTAGCGGGAGGTTGAGCTCCTACAATGAGCAGTTCTTC. Its translation is CASSLARTSGRLSSYNEQFF. The chain couples TRBV7-2 to TRBJ2-1; TRBD2 matches at 14 bases. V was clipped by 0 bases and J by 0 bases; unmatched bases: 7. Germline V CDR1 and CDR2: SGHTA, FQGNSA. The CDR3 covers 20 residues.

CDR3 in amino acids: CASSLARGTITDTQYF. Here the CDR3 DNA reads TGTGCCAGCAGCTTAGCGCGTGGGACTATAACAGATACGCAGTATTTT. The genes are TRBV7-9 and TRBJ2-3; 7 bases agree with TRBD2. The germline V gene encodes CDR1 SEHNR and CDR2 FQNEAQ (reference sequence). With 0 bases clipped from V and 3 bases from J, the junction kept 6 bases outside the gene matches. The CDR3 contains 16 residues.

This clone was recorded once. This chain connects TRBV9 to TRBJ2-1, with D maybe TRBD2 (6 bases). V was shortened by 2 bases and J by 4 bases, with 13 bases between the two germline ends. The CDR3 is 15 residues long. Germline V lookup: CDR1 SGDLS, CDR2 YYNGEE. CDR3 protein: CASSVGTREYNEQFF. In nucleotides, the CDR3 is TGTGCCAGCAGCGTCGGGACTCGCGAGTACAATGAGCAGTTCTTC.

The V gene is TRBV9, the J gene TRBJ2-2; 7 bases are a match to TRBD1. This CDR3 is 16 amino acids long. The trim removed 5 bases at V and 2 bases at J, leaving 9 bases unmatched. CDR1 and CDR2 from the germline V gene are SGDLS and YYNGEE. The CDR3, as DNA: TGTGCCAGCAGACCTTCCGGGACAGAAAACACCGGGGAGCTGTTTTTT. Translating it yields CASRPSGTENTGELFF.

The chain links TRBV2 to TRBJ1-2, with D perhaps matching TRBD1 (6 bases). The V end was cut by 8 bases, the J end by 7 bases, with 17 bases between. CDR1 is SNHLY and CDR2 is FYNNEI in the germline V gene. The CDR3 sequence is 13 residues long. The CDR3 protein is CASQGGGIGGYTF. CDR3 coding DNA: TGTGCCAGCCAGGGAGGGGGTATAGGTGGCTACACCTTC.

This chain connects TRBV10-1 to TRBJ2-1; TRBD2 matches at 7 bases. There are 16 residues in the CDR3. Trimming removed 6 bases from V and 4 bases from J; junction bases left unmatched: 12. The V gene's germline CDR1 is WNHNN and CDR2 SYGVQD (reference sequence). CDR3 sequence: CASSPLGGSVYNEQFF. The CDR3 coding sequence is TGCGCCAGCAGCCCGTTGGGCGGGAGTGTATACAATGAGCAGTTCTTC.

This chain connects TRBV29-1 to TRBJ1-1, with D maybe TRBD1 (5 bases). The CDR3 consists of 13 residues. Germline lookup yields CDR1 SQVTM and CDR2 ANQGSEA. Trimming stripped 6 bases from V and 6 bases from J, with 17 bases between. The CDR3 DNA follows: TGCAGCGTGTCAGGGCAGAGGTTCCCTGAAGCTTTCTTT. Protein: CSVSGQRFPEAFF.

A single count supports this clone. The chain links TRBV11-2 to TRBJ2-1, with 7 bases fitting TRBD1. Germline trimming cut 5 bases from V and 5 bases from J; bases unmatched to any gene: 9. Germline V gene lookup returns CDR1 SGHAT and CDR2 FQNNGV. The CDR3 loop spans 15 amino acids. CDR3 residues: CASSGHSGQDNEQFF. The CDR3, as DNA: TGTGCCAGCAGCGGCCATTCAGGACAGGACAATGAGCAGTTCTTC. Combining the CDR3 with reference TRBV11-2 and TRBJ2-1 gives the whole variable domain EAGVAQSPRYKIIEKRQSVAFWCNPISGHATLYWYQQILGQGPKLLIQFQNNGVVDDSQLPKDRFSAERLKGVDSTLKIQPAKLEDSAVYLCASSGHSGQDNEQFFGPGTRLTVL.

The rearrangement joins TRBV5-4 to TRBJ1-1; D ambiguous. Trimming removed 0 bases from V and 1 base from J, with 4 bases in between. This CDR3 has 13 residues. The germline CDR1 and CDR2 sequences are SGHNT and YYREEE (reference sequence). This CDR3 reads CASSLEPNTEAFF. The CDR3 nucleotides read TGTGCCAGCAGCTTGGAGCCGAACACTGAAGCTTTCTTT. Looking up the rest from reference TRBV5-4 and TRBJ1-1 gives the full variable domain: ETGVTQSPTHLIKTRGQQVTLRCSSQSGHNTVSWYQQALGQGPQFIFQYYREEENGRGNFPPRFSGLQFPNYSSELNVNALELDDSALYLCASSLEPNTEAFFGQGTRLTVV.